This T cell receptor (beta chain) stems from a study of cytomegalovirus exposure and HLA in healthy donors. Study-level background: As an earlier analysis found, about 179 million T cells yielded around 110 million unique TCR beta sequences.

CDR1 and CDR2 (germline): SGHNT, YYREEE (reference sequence). CDR3 size: 16 residues. V dropped 2 bases and J dropped 4 bases, with 15 bases sitting between them. Turning to this clone: Antigen: not known.

The PCR had 60 Vbeta and 13 Jbeta primers. Generated by immunoSEQ multiplex PCR, the TCRdb table keeps only in-frame clones and is missing some. The table lists some 210,000 clones, around four fifths of them singletons, with roughly 10% in the top ten. General study points: Using a false discovery rate of 0.05, a later analysis showed that approximately 16,000 TCR beta sequences were associated with HLA alleles. In a later analysis, a missense DCLRE1C variant was linked to TCR beta V- and J-gene trimming. Previous analysis showed most TCR beta V segments were productive about 87% or about 30% of the time.

The sequenced material came from PBMCs. The chain joins TRBV5-4 to TRBJ1-4; a weak D match, TRBD1 (5 bases). The TCR was taken from a woman between 45 and 60 years old in good health and CMV-seropositive. CDR3 in amino acids: CASSFGAHSFNEKLFF. The DNA of the CDR3 is TGTGCCAGCAGCTTTGGGGCTCATTCGTTTAATGAAAAACTGTTTTTT.